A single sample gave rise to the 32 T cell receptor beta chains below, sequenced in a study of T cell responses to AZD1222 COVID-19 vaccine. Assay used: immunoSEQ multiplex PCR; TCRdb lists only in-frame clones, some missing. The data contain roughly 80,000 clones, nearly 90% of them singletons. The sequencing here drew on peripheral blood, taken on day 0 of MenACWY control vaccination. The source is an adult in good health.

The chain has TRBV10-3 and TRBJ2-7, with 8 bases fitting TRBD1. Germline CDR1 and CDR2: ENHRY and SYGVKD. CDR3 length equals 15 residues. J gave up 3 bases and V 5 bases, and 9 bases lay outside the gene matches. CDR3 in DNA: TGTGCCATCAGTCGGACAGGGTTACATAACTACGAGCAGTACTTC. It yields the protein CAISRTGLHNYEQYF.

This CDR3 reads CASRRPTTDTQYF. CDR3 DNA sequence: TGTGCCAGCCGCCGCCCCACCACAGATACGCAGTATTTT. The V and J genes are TRBV6-5 and TRBJ2-3; D ambiguous. The CDR3 totals 13 residues. Per the germline V gene, CDR1 is MNHEY and CDR2 is SVGAGI. Trimming removed 8 bases at V and 2 bases at J, with 11 bases between.

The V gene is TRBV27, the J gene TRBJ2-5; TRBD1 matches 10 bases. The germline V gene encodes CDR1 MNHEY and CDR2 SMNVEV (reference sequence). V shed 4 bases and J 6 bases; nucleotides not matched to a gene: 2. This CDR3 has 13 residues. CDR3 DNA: TGTGCCAGCAGTTGGGACAGGGGAAAGACCCAGTACTTC. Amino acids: CASSWDRGKTQYF.

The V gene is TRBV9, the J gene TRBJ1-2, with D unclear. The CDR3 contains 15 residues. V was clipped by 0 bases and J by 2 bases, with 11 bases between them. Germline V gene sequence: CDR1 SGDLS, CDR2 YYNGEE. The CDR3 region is CASSVDPSNNYGYTF. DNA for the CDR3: TGTGCCAGCAGCGTAGATCCCAGCAACAACTATGGCTACACCTTC.

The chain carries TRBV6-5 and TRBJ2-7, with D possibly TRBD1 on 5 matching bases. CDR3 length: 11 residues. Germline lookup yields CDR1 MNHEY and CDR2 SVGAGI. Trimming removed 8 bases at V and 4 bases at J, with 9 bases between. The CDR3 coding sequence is TGTGCCAGCGCCAGGGAATACGAGCAGTACTTC. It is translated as CASAREYEQYF.

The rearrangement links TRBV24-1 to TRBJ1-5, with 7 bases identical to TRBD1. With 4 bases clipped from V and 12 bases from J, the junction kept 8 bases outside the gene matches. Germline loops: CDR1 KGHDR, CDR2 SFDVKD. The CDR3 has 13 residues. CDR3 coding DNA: TGTGCCACCAGTGACGCGACGACAGGGCGCCAGCATTTT. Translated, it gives CATSDATTGRQHF.

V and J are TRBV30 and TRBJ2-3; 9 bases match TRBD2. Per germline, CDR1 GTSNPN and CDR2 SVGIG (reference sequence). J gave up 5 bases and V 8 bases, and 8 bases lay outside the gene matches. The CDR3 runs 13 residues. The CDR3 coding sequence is TGTGCCCAGGCGGGGGGGCGTGAAGATACGCAGTATTTT. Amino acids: CAQAGGREDTQYF.

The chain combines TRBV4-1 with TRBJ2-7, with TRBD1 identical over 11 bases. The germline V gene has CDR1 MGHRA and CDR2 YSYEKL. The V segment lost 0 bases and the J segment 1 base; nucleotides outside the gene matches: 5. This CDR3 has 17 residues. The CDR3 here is CASSQEGTGGLSYEQYF. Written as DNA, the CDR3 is TGCGCCAGCAGCCAAGAAGGGACAGGGGGTTTATCCTACGAGCAGTACTTC.

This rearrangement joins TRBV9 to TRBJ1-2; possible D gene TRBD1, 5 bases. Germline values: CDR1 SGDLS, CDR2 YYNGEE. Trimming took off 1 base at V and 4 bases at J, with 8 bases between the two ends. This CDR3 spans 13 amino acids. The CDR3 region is CASSVTTAYGYTF. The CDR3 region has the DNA TGTGCCAGCAGCGTAACGACAGCCTATGGCTACACCTTC.

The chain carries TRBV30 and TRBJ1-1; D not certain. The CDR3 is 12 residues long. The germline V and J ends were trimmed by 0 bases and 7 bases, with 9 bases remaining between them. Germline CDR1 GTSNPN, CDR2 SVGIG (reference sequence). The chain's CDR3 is CAWSVRNYEAFF. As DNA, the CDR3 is TGTGCCTGGAGTGTACGGAATTATGAAGCTTTCTTT.

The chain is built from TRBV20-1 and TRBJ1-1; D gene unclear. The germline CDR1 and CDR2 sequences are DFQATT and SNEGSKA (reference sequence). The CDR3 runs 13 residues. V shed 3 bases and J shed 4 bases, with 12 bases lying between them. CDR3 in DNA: TGCAGTGCTAGTGGGGAGACCGGCACTGAAGCTTTCTTT. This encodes CSASGETGTEAFF.

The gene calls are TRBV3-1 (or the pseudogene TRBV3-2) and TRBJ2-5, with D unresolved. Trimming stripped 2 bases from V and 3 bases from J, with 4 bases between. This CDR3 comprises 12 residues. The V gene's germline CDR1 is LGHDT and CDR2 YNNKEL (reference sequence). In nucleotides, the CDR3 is TGTGCCAGCAGCCAACGGGAAGAGACCCAGTACTTC. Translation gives CASSQREETQYF.

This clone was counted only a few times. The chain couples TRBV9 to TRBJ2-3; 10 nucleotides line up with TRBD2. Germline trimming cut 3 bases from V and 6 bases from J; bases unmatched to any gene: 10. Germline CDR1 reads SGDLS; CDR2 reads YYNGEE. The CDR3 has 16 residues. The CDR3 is CASSDPLAGGGDTQYF. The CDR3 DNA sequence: TGTGCCAGCAGCGACCCTTTAGCGGGGGGTGGGGATACGCAGTATTTT. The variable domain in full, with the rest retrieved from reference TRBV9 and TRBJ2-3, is DSGVTQTPKHLITATGQRVTLRCSPRSGDLSVYWYQQSLDQGLQFLIQYYNGEERAKGNILERFSAQQFPDLHSELNLSSLELGDSALYFCASSDPLAGGGDTQYFGPGTRLTVL.

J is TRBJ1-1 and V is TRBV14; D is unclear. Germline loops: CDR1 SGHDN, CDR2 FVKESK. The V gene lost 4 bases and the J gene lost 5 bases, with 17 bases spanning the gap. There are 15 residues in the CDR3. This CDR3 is CASSPTGGVATEAFF. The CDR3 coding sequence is TGTGCCAGCAGCCCCACCGGTGGGGTCGCAACTGAAGCTTTCTTT.

The CDR3 is CASSLAGQRNEKLFF. CDR3 coding DNA: TGTGCCAGCAGCTTAGCGGGACAGCGTAATGAAAAACTGTTTTTT. The chain uses TRBV7-2 and TRBJ1-4; TRBD1 matches at 7 bases. This CDR3 comprises 15 residues. Trimming cost V 0 bases and J 4 bases; bases outside gene matches: 2. The germline gives CDR1 SGHTA, CDR2 FQGNSA.

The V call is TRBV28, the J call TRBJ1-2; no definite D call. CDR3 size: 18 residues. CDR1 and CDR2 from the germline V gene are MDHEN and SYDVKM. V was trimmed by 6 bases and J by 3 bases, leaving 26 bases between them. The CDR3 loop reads CASRYHIIREKTYYGYTF. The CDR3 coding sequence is TGTGCCAGCAGATATCACATCATACGGGAGAAGACCTACTATGGCTACACCTTC.

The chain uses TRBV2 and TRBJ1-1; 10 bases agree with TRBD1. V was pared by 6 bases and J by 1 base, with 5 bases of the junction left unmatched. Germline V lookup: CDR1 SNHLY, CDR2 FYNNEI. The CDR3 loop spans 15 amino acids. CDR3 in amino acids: CASSDRGLSNTEAFF. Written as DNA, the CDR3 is TGTGCCAGCAGCGACAGGGGGCTCTCGAACACTGAAGCTTTCTTT. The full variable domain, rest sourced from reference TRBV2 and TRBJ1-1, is EPEVTQTPSHQVTQMGQEVILRCVPISNHLYFYWYRQILGQKVEFLVSFYNNEISEKSEIFDDQFSVERPDGSNFTLKIRSTKLEDSAMYFCASSDRGLSNTEAFFGQGTRLTVV.

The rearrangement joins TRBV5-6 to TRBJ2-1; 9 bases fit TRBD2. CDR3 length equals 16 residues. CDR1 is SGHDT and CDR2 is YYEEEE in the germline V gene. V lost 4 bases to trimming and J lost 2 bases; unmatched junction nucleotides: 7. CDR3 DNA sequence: TGTGCCAGCAGCGCCGAGACTAGCGGACCCTACAATGAGCAGTTCTTC. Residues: CASSAETSGPYNEQFF.

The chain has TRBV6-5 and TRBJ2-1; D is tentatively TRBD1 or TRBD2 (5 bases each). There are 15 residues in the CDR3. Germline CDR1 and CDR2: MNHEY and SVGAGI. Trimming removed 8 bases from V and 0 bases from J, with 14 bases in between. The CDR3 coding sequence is TGTGCCAGCCTAATCCGGGACCCCTCCTACAATGAGCAGTTCTTC. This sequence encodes CASLIRDPSYNEQFF.

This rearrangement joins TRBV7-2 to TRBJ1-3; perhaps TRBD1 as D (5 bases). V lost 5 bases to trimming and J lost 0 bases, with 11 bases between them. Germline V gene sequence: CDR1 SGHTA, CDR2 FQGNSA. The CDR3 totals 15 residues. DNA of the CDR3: TGTGCCAGCAGCCCGGGACGGATCTCTGGAAACACCATATATTTT. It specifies CASSPGRISGNTIYF.

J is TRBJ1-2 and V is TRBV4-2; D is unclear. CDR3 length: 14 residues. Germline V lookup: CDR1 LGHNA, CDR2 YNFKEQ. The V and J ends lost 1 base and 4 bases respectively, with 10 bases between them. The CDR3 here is CASSQASAAYGYTF. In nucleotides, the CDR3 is TGTGCCAGCAGCCAAGCGTCCGCCGCCTATGGCTACACCTTC.

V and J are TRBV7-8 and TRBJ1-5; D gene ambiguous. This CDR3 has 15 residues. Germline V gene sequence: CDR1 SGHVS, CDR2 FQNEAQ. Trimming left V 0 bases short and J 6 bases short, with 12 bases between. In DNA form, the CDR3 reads TGTGCCAGCAGCTTAGCGGAGGGCTCCGCTCAGCCCCAGCATTTT. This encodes CASSLAEGSAQPQHF.

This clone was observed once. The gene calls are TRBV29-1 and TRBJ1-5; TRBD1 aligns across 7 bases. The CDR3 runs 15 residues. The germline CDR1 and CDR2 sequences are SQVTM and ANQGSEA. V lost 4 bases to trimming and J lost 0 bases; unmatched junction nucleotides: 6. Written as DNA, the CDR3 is TGCAGCGTTGGAGACAGGGAACATAGCAATCAGCCCCAGCATTTT. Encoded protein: CSVGDREHSNQPQHF. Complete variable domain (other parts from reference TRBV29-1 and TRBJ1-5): SAVISQKPSRDICQRGTSLTIQCQVDSQVTMMFWYRQQPGQSLTLIATANQGSEATYESGFVIDKFPISRPNLTFSTLTVSNMSPEDSSIYLCSVGDREHSNQPQHFGDGTRLSIL.

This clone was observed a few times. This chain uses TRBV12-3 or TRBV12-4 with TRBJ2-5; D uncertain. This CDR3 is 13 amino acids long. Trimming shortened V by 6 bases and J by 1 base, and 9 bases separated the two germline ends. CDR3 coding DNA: TGTGCCAGCAGCTCTAAAATCCAAGAGACCCAGTACTTC. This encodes CASSSKIQETQYF.

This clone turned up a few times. CDR3 DNA: TGTGCCAGCAGCCAAGATCTGGGCAGTTTCTATGGCTACACCTTC. This sequence encodes CASSQDLGSFYGYTF. V gene TRBV14 combines with J gene TRBJ1-2; D is unclear. Between the trimmed V and J ends, which lost 0 bases and 4 bases, there was a span of 12 bases. Germline assignment: CDR1 SGHDN and CDR2 FVKESK. This CDR3 is 15 amino acids long.

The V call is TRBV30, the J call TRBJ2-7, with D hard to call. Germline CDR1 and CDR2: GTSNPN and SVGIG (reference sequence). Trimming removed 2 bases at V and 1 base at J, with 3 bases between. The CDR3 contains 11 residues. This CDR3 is CAWSLSYEQYF. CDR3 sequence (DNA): TGTGCCTGGAGTTTGTCCTACGAGCAGTACTTC.

The CDR3 nucleotides read TGTGCCAGCACCAGAGACAGGGGCCGAGGTGAAAAACTGTTTTTT. Residues: CASTRDRGRGEKLFF. The chain employs TRBV2 and TRBJ1-4; 8 bases line up with TRBD1. Germline V gene data show CDR1 as SNHLY and CDR2 as FYNNEI. The CDR3 runs to 15 residues. The ends lost 7 bases at V and 7 bases at J; junction bases unmatched: 11.

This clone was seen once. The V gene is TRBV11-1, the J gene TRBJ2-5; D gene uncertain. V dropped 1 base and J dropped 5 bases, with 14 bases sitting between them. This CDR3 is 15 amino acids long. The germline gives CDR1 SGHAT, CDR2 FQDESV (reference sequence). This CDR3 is CASSLGPDKAETQYF. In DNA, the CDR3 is TGTGCCAGCAGCTTAGGCCCTGATAAGGCGGAGACCCAGTACTTC.

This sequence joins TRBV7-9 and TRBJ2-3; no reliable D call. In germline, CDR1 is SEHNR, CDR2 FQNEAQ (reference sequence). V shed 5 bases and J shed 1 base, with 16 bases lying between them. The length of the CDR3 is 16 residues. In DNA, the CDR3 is TGTGCCAGCAGCCACACCCTAGTGGGCCGCACAGATACGCAGTATTTT. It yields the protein CASSHTLVGRTDTQYF. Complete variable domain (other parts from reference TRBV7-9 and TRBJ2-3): DTGVSQNPRHKITKRGQNVTFRCDPISEHNRLYWYRQTLGQGPEFLTYFQNEAQLEKSRLLSDRFSAERPKGSFSTLEIQRTEQGDSAMYLCASSHTLVGRTDTQYFGPGTRLTVL.

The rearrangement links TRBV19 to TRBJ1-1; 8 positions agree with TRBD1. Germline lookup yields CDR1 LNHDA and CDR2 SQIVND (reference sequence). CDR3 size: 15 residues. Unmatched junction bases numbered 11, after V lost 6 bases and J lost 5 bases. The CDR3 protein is CASSADRADDTEAFF. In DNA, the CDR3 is TGTGCCAGTAGCGCGGACAGGGCTGATGATACTGAAGCTTTCTTT.

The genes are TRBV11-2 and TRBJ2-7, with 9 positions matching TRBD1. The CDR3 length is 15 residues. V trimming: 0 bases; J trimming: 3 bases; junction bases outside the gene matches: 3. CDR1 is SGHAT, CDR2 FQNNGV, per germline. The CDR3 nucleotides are TGTGCCAGCAGCTTAGACTGGACAGGGGTCTACGAGCAGTACTTC. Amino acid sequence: CASSLDWTGVYEQYF.

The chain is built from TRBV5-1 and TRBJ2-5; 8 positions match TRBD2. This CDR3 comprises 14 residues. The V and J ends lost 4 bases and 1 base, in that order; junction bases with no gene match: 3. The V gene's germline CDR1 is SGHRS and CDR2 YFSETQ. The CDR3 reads CASSRRGGQETQYF. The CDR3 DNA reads TGCGCCAGCAGCAGACGGGGGGGCCAAGAGACCCAGTACTTC.